This T cell receptor beta chain was documented in a study of cytomegalovirus exposure and HLA in healthy donors (dated by TCRdb to the late 2010s). About the study as a whole: An earlier analysis of fewer than 750 of the donors reported roughly 300 Gb of sequence data and 95 million to 130 million unique TCR beta sequences obtained from around 180 million T cells. An early release covering roughly 600 HLA-typed donors comprised about 300 gigabases of sequencing data and approximately 85 million unique TCR sequences. Of the roughly 420 genotyped donors, less than 85% were placed in the genetic ancestry cluster associated with self-reported Caucasian donors. The study was designed to test whether signatures of past pathogen exposure could be identified by cataloging public T cell receptors. The T cell repertoires of about 700 subjects were profiled by immunosequencing and related to cytomegalovirus serostatus. Along with the approximately 700-subject first cohort, a separate validation cohort of over a hundred different subjects was used. To predict cytomegalovirus infection status, the study brought together high-throughput TCR immunosequencing, statistical association of individual TCRs with disease status, and machine learning. A later analysis re-examined previously published TCR beta repertoires from roughly 650 donors and added high-resolution HLA genotyping to investigate patterns of TCR occurrence. The later analysis used no new phenotypic data to find candidate immune exposures, relying instead on TCR beta sequences and their occurrence across donors. In an earlier analysis of more than 550 of the donors, high-throughput TCR beta sequencing was used to judge whether each TCR beta V gene segment behaved as functional or pseudogenic. Donor age, sex, ethnicity and CMV serostatus were compiled alongside the repertoire data. In a later genetic analysis, genome-wide SNP genotypes for about 55% of the roughly 670 donors were used, and that subset was treated as a discovery cohort. Every repertoire in the discovery cohort had been generated on one and the same sequencing platform. HLA typing included class I and class II loci at four-digit resolution. The number of donors typed differed by locus, with roughly 620-630 for A, B, C, DRB1 and DQB1, 522 for DQA1, under 610 for DPA1, and some 470 for DPB1. About five DR-DQ haplotypes were treated as single units for association and clustering because of strong linkage in the cohort. Across around 400 genotyped donors of the cohort, an average of approximately 240,000 unique TCR beta nucleotide sequences per donor were sequenced, and approximately 17% of those sequences were non-productive. General study outcomes and caveats: A later analysis associated 15,000 to 20,000 TCR beta sequences with specific HLA alleles at a false discovery rate of 0.05. A cluster of highly shared sequence variants was judged likely to be a technical artifact of the sequencing pipeline. Some IMGT-functional V segments, including TRBV6-2 and TRBV6-3, could not be told apart with the 87-base-pair reads, so those segments were excluded. Correlated functional status among segregating V segments might reflect linkage disequilibrium, but an unknown experimental factor could not be ruled out. According to a later analysis, TCR association rates differed among HLA loci, with DRB1 alleles showing the most associated TCRs and HLA-C alleles showing the fewest. A later analysis found that most CMV-associated TCR beta chains appeared HLA-restricted, with HLA associations seemingly driven largely by CMV exposure. In the study, some 160 TCR beta chains were listed as associated with cytomegalovirus. Sequencing depth was assumed to be roughly uniform across donors in the presence/absence analyses, though that assumption may not hold. When HLA alleles, especially DR and DQ, strongly co-occurred, attributing TCR associations to individual alleles was difficult. A later analysis found that HLA-associated TCR beta chains were more clonally expanded and had lower generation probabilities than equally common non-associated chains. Only TCR beta chains were sequenced in this cohort, and the absence of alpha or paired-chain data limited detectable features. An association between a missense DCLRE1C variant and V-gene and J-gene trimming of TCR beta chains was found in a later genetic analysis and replicated in an independent cohort. For the cohort, immune exposure information was limited to CMV serostatus. In a later analysis, several top co-occurrence clusters were reported to appear linked to parvovirus B19, influenza, CMV and Epstein-Barr virus. Because HLA typing was unavailable for some donors at each locus, only the typed subset was used in association tests. While some public TCRs were present in many individuals, most TCR sequences turned up only very rarely across donors. In vitro tests confirmed that three of the cytomegalovirus-associated TCR beta chains recognize cytomegalovirus antigens. Compared with the approximately 700-donor mean, donors in an Asian-associated ancestry cluster had fewer N-insertions in productive TCRs, according to a later genetic analysis. According to the authors, the approach could potentially be generalized to other disease states and immunological phenotypes. A further reported finding was that TCR beta sequences accurately predicted the HLA-A and HLA-B alleles for most subjects in the first cohort. The earlier analysis of approximately 560 of the donors excluded approximately 17 rarely observed V segments, including chromosome 9 orphons, because counts were too low. An earlier analysis of 587 of the donors showed that most TCR beta V segments appeared in productive rearrangements either about 87% or about 30% of the time, which broadly matched IMGT annotations. The classifier was reported to diagnose cytomegalovirus status with high specificity and sensitivity in both the original cohort and the validation cohort.

This clone showed up just once. Its antigen has not been determined. No base quality values were provided; no much bigger clone lies one nucleotide off. The library was obtained by the immunoSEQ multiplex PCR assay. For the multiplex PCR, a mixture combining 60 forward primers for TCR Vbeta segments and 13 reverse primers for TCR Jbeta segments was used. Amplification of the CDR3 region of rearranged TCR beta genes was performed with a multiplex PCR assay on genomic DNA. The amplified TCR beta libraries were sequenced on the Illumina HiSeq System as 87-base-pair reads. On the study's bioinformatics: A later analysis tallied approximately 87 million unique TCR beta chains across the roughly 610 repertoires, and about 12 million of those chains were shared by two or more donors. To remove PCR and sequencing errors, raw reads were error-corrected and collapsed into unique sequences using a nearest-neighbor algorithm that merged closely related sequences. Alignment of CDR3 sequences to IMGT reference sequences was used to assign V, D and J gene segments. For a sequence to be retained, at least a six-nucleotide match to both a V gene segment and a J gene segment was required. A rearrangement counted as productive if the CDR3 had no stop codons and remained in frame with V and J, and every other rearrangement counted as non-productive. Following IMGT convention, CDR3 was defined as the stretch from the second conserved V-encoded cysteine to the conserved J-encoded phenylalanine. The earlier analysis of 587 of the donors excluded sequences that lacked an unambiguous match to a single V gene segment. In an earlier analysis of around 590 of the donors, a V segment was called functional when productive rearrangements were above 56.7%, and segregating when the standard deviation between donors exceeded 5%. To diagnose cytomegalovirus status from the catalog of TCR beta chain sequences, a statistical classification framework was built. In a later analysis, TCR nucleotide sequences were compared against IMGT/GENE-DB human TR gene sequences so that V and J genes could be assigned. Using the TCRdist pipeline, a later analysis assigned CDR3 sequences along with most-parsimonious VDJ recombination scenarios. In a later analysis, each TCR beta chain was defined by its CDR3 amino acid sequence together with its V-gene family, and reads lacking a unique V-gene family were excluded. To address suspected cross-contamination and a sequencing artifact, a later analysis removed 450 to 700 highly shared, low-generation-probability nucleotide sequences. For each public chain, a later analysis derived a clonal expansion index from normalized ranks of inferred template counts within each repertoire. In a later analysis, generation probabilities were computed with a VDJ recombination model fitted to out-of-frame rearrangements, and the resulting probabilities were checked against IGoR. Hypergeometric tests were used in a later analysis to score TCR-TCR, TCR-HLA and TCR-CMV co-occurrence, with a repertoire-size bias correction applied to the TCR pairs. To estimate false discovery rates, a later analysis permuted the HLA or CMV assignments 20 times. In a later analysis, co-occurring TCRs were grouped using DBSCAN, with TCRdist sequence similarity added in when clustering inside HLA-allele-positive subsets. Repertoires with fewer than 30,000 or more than 120,000 public chains, plus five repertoires with anomalous nucleotide sharing, were excluded from co-occurrence clustering. In TCRdb, the immuneACCESS table is reduced to in-frame sequences with V and J assigned. These tables do not hold every clone; where another copy was compared, an unresolved V gene accounts for under half, and the others remain unexplained. V and J calls plus clone size are reproduced from that table; the DNA served to infer D and trimming. A total of about 160,000 clones appear in this sample, 78% of them only once. Together, the top ten hold more than 1.3% of the sample.

The cohort was made up of 650 to 700 healthy bone marrow donors. At the time of sampling, all cohort members were nominally healthy, though unrecorded immune exposures were likely present. The donor tested CMV seronegative, placing the donor among the 350 or so seronegative members of the cohort. Every donor gave a peripheral blood sample, and the peripheral blood mononuclear cells from that sample were used for TCR beta sequencing. The Qiagen DNeasy Blood Extraction Kit was used to extract genomic DNA from the blood cell samples. CDR3 length: 16 amino acids, cysteine to phenylalanine. Only the CDR3 part of the read is kept: 48 bases, read in frame from the first base. Taken from the germline V gene, the CDR1 and CDR2 loops are MGHRA and YSYEKL. V was cut back by 3 bases and J by 2 bases, leaving a gap of 14 bases between them.

The sequencing sample was made of PBMCs. The chain couples TRBV4-1 to TRBJ1-5, with a weak D call of TRBD1 (6 bases match). This clonotype was sampled from a male donor in good health and CMV-seronegative. The nucleotide sequence reads as follows: TGCGCCAGCAGCCAGGGGGGGTCAGGGGGCAATCAGCCCCAGCATTTT. Its protein is CASSQGGSGGNQPQHF.